Here is one TCR beta chain with its context. The data derive from a study of CD8 T cells in Susac syndrome. The multiple sclerosis controls consisted of treatment-naive patients with relapsing-remitting disease, either stable or active. RNA in amounts of roughly 0.5 to 1 ug was reverse transcribed with random hexamers. Amplification of TCR beta CDR3 by immunoSEQ multiplex PCR spanned 54 Vbeta and 13 Jbeta. TCRdb analysed the immunoSEQ multiplex PCR reads with MiXCR anew, one entry per CDR3 protein. The sample records about 180,000 distinct CDR3 sequences, 90% to 97% being singletons. Sequencing was carried out using CD4+ T cells from PBMCs. The TCR sequence derives from a human donor with multiple sclerosis.

In nucleotides, the CDR3 is TGTGCCAGCAGCCAAGCAGGGCTCCATCAGCCCCAGCATTTT. Its translation: CASSQAGLHQPQHF. V is TRBV3-1 and J is TRBJ1-5, with TRBD1 as a possible D gene (5 bases). This CDR3 spans 14 amino acids. Trimming left V 1 base short and J 5 bases short, with 9 bases between. In germline, CDR1 is LGHDT, CDR2 YNNKEL (reference sequence).